This entry lists 27 T cell receptor beta chains sequenced from one sample in a study of regulatory T cells in long-lasting Graves disease. The time point denotes: newly diagnosed GD, antithyroid drugs for less than 3 months. With RNA extracted from PBMCs as input, the TCR library was made. Researchers made TCR beta libraries by using iRepertoire HTBI primers and running Arm-PCR on CDR3 regions. Via MiXCR, TCRdb re-called the multiplex PCR reads, giving one row per CDR3 protein. The repertoire consists of 350,000 to 450,000 distinct CDR3 sequences, with over 15% occurring once and the leading ten covering roughly 30%. In addition, the sample was reused for a study of T cells in Graves' hyperthyroidism and ophthalmopathy.

This specimen consisted of peripheral blood mononuclear cells (PBMCs), obtained at new diagnosis, from a patient treated with antithyroid drugs. The receptor set was obtained from a man aged 35 to 55 with Graves disease.

This clonotype was seen many times. An end of the junction does not agree with germline; a read error may underlie this. V is TRBV5-1 and J is TRBJ1-2, with D maybe TRBD1 (5 bases). Germline CDR1 SGHRS, CDR2 YFSETQ. The CDR3 extends over 13 amino acids. CDR3 sequence: CASSLDRNYGYTF. The DNA of the CDR3 is TGTGCCAGCAGCTTAGACAGAAACTATGGCTACACCTTC.

This clonotype has ten or more counts. CDR3 DNA: TGCAGCGTTGAAGCAACGGGGGGGGATACGCAGTATTTT. Translation: CSVEATGGDTQYF. The V call is TRBV29-1, the J call TRBJ2-3, with 8 bases aligning to TRBD2. CDR1 and CDR2 (germline): SQVTM, ANQGSEA. The CDR3 totals 13 residues. V dropped 1 base and J dropped 6; count of bases not matched to a gene: 3.

This chain connects TRBV5-1 to TRBJ2-3; D gene unclear. Trimming took 5 bases from V and 4 from J, leaving 17 bases between them. Germline-derived CDR1 and CDR2 are SGHRS and YFSETQ. The length of the CDR3 is 15 residues. Here the CDR3 DNA reads TGCGCCAGCAGACTTGGTGGGTTCCAGGCAGATACGCAGTATTTT. It is translated as CASRLGGFQADTQYF.

The chain carries TRBV7-2 and TRBJ1-2; weak D call: TRBD1 (5 bases). The germline gives CDR1 SGHTA, CDR2 FQGNSA. The CDR3 loop spans 13 amino acids. Trimming removed 1 base from V and 6 bases from J, with 9 bases in between. The CDR3 spells CASSLVDKHGYTF. The CDR3 DNA follows: TGTGCCAGCAGCTTAGTGGACAAACATGGCTACACCTTC.

This rearrangement joins TRBV5-1 to TRBJ1-2; TRBD1 aligns across 9 bases. Germline V CDR1 and CDR2: SGHRS, YFSETQ. The length of the CDR3 is 14 residues. With 0 bases clipped from V and 6 bases from J, the junction kept 3 bases outside the gene matches. In DNA, the CDR3 is TGCGCCAGCAGCTTGGCTGACAGGGGGGATGGCTACACCTTC. Its protein is CASSLADRGDGYTF.

This clonotype was seen only a few times. The CDR3: CASSLQGNGYTF. CDR3 sequence (DNA): TGTGCCAGCAGCTTACAGGGAAATGGCTACACCTTC. V gene TRBV7-3 combines with J gene TRBJ1-2; D perhaps matches TRBD1 (5 bases). Deletions cut 2 bases from V and 6 bases from J, with 7 bases between. The CDR3 extends over 12 amino acids. Germline V lookup: CDR1 SGHTA, CDR2 FQGTGA.

In this sample, this clonotype turned up a few times. V and J are TRBV18 and TRBJ2-5; 12 bases fit TRBD1. J gave up 1 base and V 6 bases, and 6 bases lay outside the gene matches. Germline CDR1 reads KGHSH; CDR2 reads LQKENI. The CDR3 has 16 residues. The CDR3 reads CASSTTGQGAQETQYF. In DNA form, the CDR3 reads TGTGCCAGCTCTACCACGGGACAGGGGGCCCAAGAGACCCAGTACTTC.

This clonotype was seen ten or more times. V is TRBV5-1 and J is TRBJ2-3; D gene unclear. Germline V gives CDR1 SGHRS, CDR2 YFSETQ. V lost 1 base and J lost 5, with 11 bases in between. The CDR3 contains 14 residues. Written as DNA, the CDR3 is TGCGCCAGCAGCTTGTCCCCGCCAGGAGATACGCAGTATTTT. This sequence encodes CASSLSPPGDTQYF.

This clonotype was found many times. Here the CDR3 reads CASSLNRAADTQYF. CDR3 nucleotides: TGCGCCAGCAGCTTGAACAGGGCAGCAGATACGCAGTATTTT. J is TRBJ2-3 and V is TRBV5-1, with D tentatively TRBD1 (6 bases). Germline-derived CDR1 and CDR2 are SGHRS and YFSETQ. The CDR3 has 14 residues. V was trimmed by 1 base and J by 4 bases, leaving 10 bases between them.

The sample holds many counts of this clonotype. This chain links TRBV3-1 with TRBJ2-7; D not certain. This CDR3 is 15 amino acids long. The V and J ends lost 1 base and 0 bases respectively, with 10 bases between them. Germline values: CDR1 LGHDT, CDR2 YNNKEL (reference sequence). The CDR3 sequence is CASSQGYLSSYEQYF. Written as DNA, the CDR3 is TGTGCCAGCAGCCAAGGCTACTTAAGCTCCTACGAGCAGTACTTC.

This clonotype was seen ten or more times. The rearrangement uses TRBV5-1 and TRBJ2-7; 11 bases agree with TRBD1. The junction had 9 bases not matched to a gene; V was cut back by 3 bases and J by 1 base. The CDR3 extends over 17 amino acids. Germline-derived CDR1 and CDR2 are SGHRS and YFSETQ. The CDR3 DNA sequence: TGCGCCAGCAGCTCATCACCGGGACAGGGGGTTTCCTACGAGCAGTACTTC. This translates into CASSSSPGQGVSYEQYF.

This clonotype was recorded many times. The genes are TRBV7-2 and TRBJ2-7, with 7 nucleotides matching TRBD2. The J segment lost 2 bases and the V segment lost 9 bases, leaving 1 base of the junction unmatched. CDR3 length: 11 residues. The germline V gene has CDR1 SGHTA and CDR2 FQGNSA. The CDR3 spells CASREAYEQYF. The CDR3 DNA is TGTGCCAGTCGGGAGGCCTACGAGCAGTACTTC.

This clonotype was counted ten times or more. One end of the junction fails to match germline, which may point to a read error. The genes are TRBV7-8 and TRBJ2-7; a weak D match, TRBD1 (6 bases). CDR3 length: 13 amino acids. Germline lookup yields CDR1 SGHVS and CDR2 FQNEAQ. The CDR3 sequence is CASSLISRGERYF. CDR3 DNA: TGTGCCAGCAGCTTAATTTCCAGGGGCGAGCGGTACTTC.

The chain employs TRBV5-1 and TRBJ2-2, with unresolved D. V lost 2 bases and J lost 1, with 3 bases in between. CDR1 and CDR2 (germline): SGHRS, YFSETQ. The CDR3 is 13 amino acids. The CDR3 region has the DNA TGCGCCAGCAGCTTTCAGAACACCGGGGAGCTGTTTTTT. Residues: CASSFQNTGELFF.

Details on this clonotype: One end of the junction varies from germline; a read error may be responsible. The chain has TRBV5-1 and TRBJ2-5; 14 bases align to TRBD2. Germline CDR1 is SGHRS and CDR2 is YFSETQ. The CDR3 is made up of 18 amino acids. The CDR3 sequence: CTSSIGTSGGPYQETQYF. The CDR3 DNA reads as TGTACCAGCAGCATCGGGACTAGCGGGGGACCGTACCAAGAGACCCAGTACTTC.

This chain links TRBV29-1 with TRBJ1-1; tentatively, D is TRBD1 (6 bases). V was trimmed by 1 base and J by 0 bases, leaving 15 bases between them. Per the germline V gene, CDR1 is SQVTM and CDR2 is ANQGSEA. CDR3 size: 16 residues. The CDR3 spells CSVEVQGGAMNTEAFF. The CDR3, as DNA: TGCAGCGTTGAAGTCCAAGGGGGGGCGATGAACACTGAAGCTTTCTTT. The full variable domain, rest sourced from reference TRBV29-1 and TRBJ1-1, is SAVISQKPSRDICQRGTSLTIQCQVDSQVTMMFWYRQQPGQSLTLIATANQGSEATYESGFVIDKFPISRPNLTFSTLTVSNMSPEDSSIYLCSVEVQGGAMNTEAFFGQGTRLTVV.

In this sample, this clonotype turned up a few times. V and J are TRBV6-1 and TRBJ2-6, with D possibly matching TRBD1 (6 bases). Deletions cut 7 bases from V and 2 bases from J, with 15 bases between. Germline V gene lookup returns CDR1 MNHNS and CDR2 SASEGT. The CDR3 length is 16 residues. In nucleotides, the CDR3 is TGTGCCAGCACCCCCAGGGGTGGGCCTGGGGCCAACGTCCTGACTTTC. It yields the protein CASTPRGGPGANVLTF.

This clonotype appeared a few times. The chain has TRBV20-1 and TRBJ2-7, with TRBD2 matching 12 bases. The V gene's germline CDR1 is DFQATT and CDR2 SNEGSKA (reference sequence). V shed 6 bases, J shed 3 bases, and the junction held 3 bases outside the gene matches. The CDR3 extends over 13 amino acids. CDR3 region: CSAWTSGDYEQYF. DNA of the CDR3: TGCAGTGCGTGGACTAGCGGGGACTACGAGCAGTACTTC.

With respect to this clonotype: The junction departs from the called germline gene at one end, perhaps through a read error. The CDR3 DNA reads TGCAGTGCTAGAGTCTTCCCATCGGCAGGGGACAACGTCCTGACTTTC. Encoded protein: CSARVFPSAGDNVLTF. The chain is built from TRBV20-1 and TRBJ2-6; possible D gene TRBD1, 6 bases. The CDR3 is made up of 16 amino acids. Germline V lookup: CDR1 DFQATT, CDR2 SNEGSKA (reference sequence).

As concerns this clonotype: A clone one base away is much larger, so this may be a read error. The genes are TRBV4-2 and TRBJ2-7; D is uncertain. The CDR3 covers 13 residues. Trimming removed 6 bases at V and 7 bases at J, with 16 bases between. Germline CDR1 and CDR2: LGHNA and YNFKEQ. The CDR3 loop reads CASSDSPYNEQYF. The CDR3, as DNA: TGTGCCAGCAGTGATTCCCCTTACAATGAGCAGTACTTC.

At least ten counts were recorded for this clonotype. This rearrangement joins TRBV29-1 to TRBJ1-3, with TRBD1 as a possible D gene (5 bases). The CDR3 contains 15 residues. Germline assignment: CDR1 SQVTM and CDR2 ANQGSEA. Trimming removed 0 bases at V and 4 bases at J, with 13 bases between. The chain's CDR3 is CSVEDPREGGNTIYF. CDR3 DNA: TGCAGCGTTGAAGACCCCAGGGAGGGAGGAAACACCATATATTTT.

This clonotype was recorded a few times. This chain joins TRBV11-2 and TRBJ2-3; D possibly corresponds to TRBD2 (7 bases). Germline V gives CDR1 SGHAT, CDR2 FQNNGV. The CDR3 is made up of 12 amino acids. The V gene lost 6 bases and the J gene lost 6 bases, with 10 bases spanning the gap. The CDR3 is CASRAGADTQYF. The CDR3 nucleotides are TGTGCCAGCAGGGCGGGGGCGGATACGCAGTATTTT.

This clonotype was counted at least ten times. The chain has TRBV30 and TRBJ1-1, with 8 positions matching TRBD1. CDR1 and CDR2 from the germline V gene are GTSNPN and SVGIG (reference sequence). Trimming at V came to 5 bases and at J to 3 bases, leaving 11 bases not matched to a gene. The CDR3 spans 15 residues. The DNA of the CDR3 is TGTGCCTGGTACGGCAGGGGGCTGAGGGACACTGAAGCTTTCTTT. As protein: CAWYGRGLRDTEAFF.

There are many counts of this clonotype. CDR3 DNA: TGTGCCAGCAGCCGGGAGCGGGCGGGGGTCGATGAGCAGTTCTTC. It specifies CASSRERAGVDEQFF. This sequence joins TRBV27 and TRBJ2-1; TRBD2 aligns across 7 bases. Looked up from germline, CDR1 is MNHEY and CDR2 is SMNVEV (reference sequence). Germline trimming cut 6 bases from V and 8 bases from J; bases unmatched to any gene: 13. The CDR3 has 15 residues.

This clonotype was seen repeatedly, ten times or more. CDR3 in DNA: TGTGCCAGCAGGGGTTCTCAGGGCTTCTTCTCCTACGAGCAGTACTTC. Its protein product is CASRGSQGFFSYEQYF. The chain has TRBV28 and TRBJ2-7, with D possibly matching TRBD1 (5 bases). The CDR3 length is 16 residues. The germline V gene has CDR1 MDHEN and CDR2 SYDVKM. V was trimmed by 6 bases and J by 0 bases, leaving 18 bases between them.

The table lists this clonotype with many counts. This chain uses TRBV5-1 with TRBJ1-1, with D unresolved. The CDR3 extends over 16 amino acids. Germline V gives CDR1 SGHRS, CDR2 YFSETQ. Trimming cost V 3 bases and J 6 bases, with 21 bases left between them. Written as DNA, the CDR3 is TGCGCCAGCAGCTCCGAGGCCCTGTCAGTGGGTGCTGAAGCTTTCTTT. This codes for CASSSEALSVGAEAFF.

V usage is TRBV7-2 and J usage is TRBJ2-1; D is ambiguous. The V gene lost 2 bases and the J gene lost 6 bases, with 5 bases spanning the gap. Germline V lookup: CDR1 SGHTA, CDR2 FQGNSA. The CDR3 extends over 12 amino acids. CDR3 nucleotide sequence: TGTGCCAGCAGCTTAAATGTCAATGAGCAGTTCTTC. Translated: CASSLNVNEQFF.